The clone carrying this TCR beta chain occurred a few times. Its antigen remains unidentified. Looked up from germline, CDR1 is SEHNR and CDR2 is FQNEAQ (reference sequence). There are 14 residues in the CDR3. V lost 3 bases and J lost 6; bases outside the gene matches: 5. The data originate from a study of cytomegalovirus exposure and HLA in healthy donors. Study summary: Genetic ancestry analysis placed around four fifths of the 300 to 400 donors that were genotyped in the Caucasian-associated cluster. Whole-study results and caveats: Later genetic work tied a missense DCLRE1C variant to beta-chain V and J trimming. The authors later found TCR association rates varying by HLA locus, with DRB1 most and HLA-C fewest. What was likely a sequencing artifact was a cluster of highly shared sequence variants.

The PCR employed 60 Vbeta primers together with 13 Jbeta primers. Data came from immunoSEQ multiplex PCR; TCRdb stores just in-frame clones and leaves some out. Of roughly 120,000 clones in the sample, roughly 60% are singletons; the top ten hold less than 12%. The sequence was obtained from a man aged 35 to 55 in good health and CMV-seropositive. V usage is TRBV7-9 and J usage is TRBJ2-1; 7 nucleotides line up with TRBD2. The sample was PBMCs. CDR3 in DNA: TGTGCCAGCAGCTTGTCCGGGACTACCAATGAGCAGTTCTTC. Translating gives CASSLSGTTNEQFF.